This is a list of T cell receptor beta chains from one sample in a study of cytomegalovirus exposure and HLA in healthy donors. Sequenced by immunoSEQ multiplex PCR; TCRdb stores in-frame clones only, minus some. The data show about 190,000 clones, with 70% to 75% seen just once and about 5% held by the top ten. The specimen was PBMCs. These receptors came from a man younger than 40 in good health and CMV-seropositive. Both conserved end residues are part of each CDR3. D genes are given only for firm matches. The size of a clone is reported for some rows only, either as once, few or many, or as a class for expanded clones.

j_call,v_call,d_call,clone_size,cdr3_nt,cdr3_aa
TRBJ2-7,TRBV4-2,-,-,TGTGCCAGCAGCCAAGATCTAGCGCCCATTTCCTACGAGCAGTACTTC,CASSQDLAPISYEQYF
TRBJ1-2,TRBV7-9,-,-,TGTGCCAGCAGCTCGCGATATGGCTACACCTTC,CASSSRYGYTF
TRBJ2-7,TRBV19,TRBD2,-,TGTGCCAGTAGTCCTTTCCCGGGCGGGGGGAGGAACGAGCAGTACTTC,CASSPFPGGGRNEQYF
TRBJ1-2,TRBV5-1,TRBD1,-,TGCGCCAGCAGCTTGGCCGGAGGACAGGGAAACTATGGCTACACCTTC,CASSLAGGQGNYGYTF
TRBJ1-5,TRBV30,TRBD1,-,TGTGCCTGGGGGACAGATAGCAATCAGCCCCAGCATTTT,CAWGTDSNQPQHF
TRBJ2-5,TRBV27,-,-,TGTGCCAGCAGTCCACGGCGGGGCAGGTTGGAGACCCAGTACTTC,CASSPRRGRLETQYF
TRBJ1-3,TRBV27,TRBD1,-,TGTGCCAGCAGTTCCAAGGGACAGTCTGGAAACACCATATATTTT,CASSSKGQSGNTIYF
TRBJ2-7,TRBV9,-,-,TGTGCCAGCAGCCCAAAGGGGGAGGGCCGGAGCTACGAGCAGTACTTC,CASSPKGEGRSYEQYF
TRBJ2-7,TRBV20-1,-,-,TGCAGTGCTCAGCGGGCCTACGAGCAGTACTTC,CSAQRAYEQYF
TRBJ2-3,TRBV4-3,TRBD1,few,TGCGCCAGCAGCGGGGGTGGGACAGGGAGAACAGATACGCAGTATTTT,CASSGGGTGRTDTQYF
TRBJ2-3,TRBV7-9,-,few,TGTGCCAGCAGCCTACAGGGTGGGGTCCGGCAAGATACGCAGTATTTT,CASSLQGGVRQDTQYF
TRBJ2-3,TRBV7-2,TRBD1,-,TGTGCCAGCAGCTTGGGGACAGGAACAGATACGCAGTATTTT,CASSLGTGTDTQYF
TRBJ2-1,TRBV28,TRBD2,-,TGTGCCAGCAAGGGGACCGTATCTAGCGGGAGGGCCGGTGGGTTGTACAATGAGCAGTTCTTC,CASKGTVSSGRAGGLYNEQFF
TRBJ2-3,TRBV1,-,-,TGCACCAGCACTAGCAGCACAGATACGCAGTATTTT,CTSTSSTDTQYF
TRBJ1-4,TRBV9,-,-,TGTGCCAGCAGCCCAGCACAGCAGGAAAAACTGTTTTTT,CASSPAQQEKLFF
TRBJ2-3,TRBV19,-,-,TGTGCCAGTAGTATAACCCTAGCAGTATATGATACGCAGTATTTT,CASSITLAVYDTQYF
TRBJ1-6,TRBV6-6,-,once,TGTGCCAGCAGTTACATAGACATATATAATTCACCCCTCCACTTT,CASSYIDIYNSPLHF
TRBJ2-3,TRBV5-1,TRBD2,once,TGCGCCAGCAGCTTAGGTCTCGGGACTAACTCAGATACGCAGTATTTT,CASSLGLGTNSDTQYF
TRBJ2-5,TRBV7-2,-,-,TGTGCCAGCAGCCCGGACTATAGGACTTGGGAGACCCAGTACTTC,CASSPDYRTWETQYF
TRBJ2-1,TRBV9,-,-,TGTGCCAGCAGCGGAGGGGGATACAATGAGCAGTTCTTC,CASSGGGYNEQFF
TRBJ1-4,TRBV30,-,-,TGTGCCTTGGGGCCACAGCCTAATGAAAAACTGTTTTTT,CALGPQPNEKLFF
TRBJ2-1,TRBV19,-,-,TGTGCCAGTAGGGGACTCCCGGACTACAATGAGCAGTTCTTC,CASRGLPDYNEQFF
TRBJ1-5,TRBV28,TRBD1,-,TGTGCCAGCAGTTTAGGTGGACAGGGGGGGACCCTAAAACAGCCCCAGCATTTT,CASSLGGQGGTLKQPQHF
TRBJ2-1,TRBV7-6,TRBD1,-,TGTGCCAGCAGCTTGGGGACAGGGGGGAATGTCTACAATGAGCAGTTCTTC,CASSLGTGGNVYNEQFF
TRBJ1-1,TRBV5-6,-,-,TGTGCCAGCAGCTTCTTTAATCGAGGCCGAACTGAAGCTTTCTTT,CASSFFNRGRTEAFF
TRBJ2-5,TRBV29-1,-,-,TGCAGCGTTGTAGCCAGGGAACAAGAGACCCAGTACTTC,CSVVAREQETQYF
TRBJ1-6,TRBV11-1,TRBD1,-,TGTGCCAGCAGCACGGGACAGGGGGTTTCACCCCTCCACTTT,CASSTGQGVSPLHF
TRBJ2-5,TRBV28,TRBD1,-,TGTGCCAGCAGTTTAAGGACAGGACTCCAAGAGACCCAGTACTTC,CASSLRTGLQETQYF
TRBJ2-7,TRBV4-2,TRBD2,-,TGTGCCAGCAGCCAAGTATCCGGGACTAGCGACTCCTACGAGCAGTACTTC,CASSQVSGTSDSYEQYF
TRBJ2-1,TRBV9,TRBD1,-,TGTGCCAGCAGCGCCTACTACAGGGGGCTCGACAATGAGCAGTTCTTC,CASSAYYRGLDNEQFF
TRBJ1-3,TRBV2,TRBD1,-,TGTGCCAGCAGTAACAACAGGGGATCTGGAAACACCATATATTTT,CASSNNRGSGNTIYF
TRBJ2-3,TRBV9,TRBD2,-,TGTGCCAGCAGCGTAAGGGCGGGAGTGGGCACAGATACGCAGTATTTT,CASSVRAGVGTDTQYF
TRBJ2-7,TRBV29-1,TRBD2,-,TGCAGCGTTGAAGTCGGGACTAGCGGAGTTTCCTACGAGCAGTACTTC,CSVEVGTSGVSYEQYF
TRBJ2-7,TRBV15,-,once,TGTGCCACCAGCAGAGATACAGGGAATTACGAGCAGTACTTC,CATSRDTGNYEQYF
TRBJ1-2,TRBV6-5,-,-,TGTGCCAGCGGAGCCCCGAACTCTGGCTACACCTTC,CASGAPNSGYTF
TRBJ2-1,TRBV19,TRBD2,few,TGTGCCAGTAGTACCCCTAGCGGGGTCGGCAATGAGCAGTTCTTC,CASSTPSGVGNEQFF
TRBJ2-1,TRBV5-1,TRBD2,-,TGCGCCAGCAGCTTGGGACTAGCGGGGCCCCGGGATGAGCAGTTCTTC,CASSLGLAGPRDEQFF
TRBJ2-2,TRBV7-3,-,-,TGTGCCAGTTACTCCTGGGCAGAAACCGGGGAGCTGTTTTTT,CASYSWAETGELFF
TRBJ1-2,TRBV9,-,few,TGTGCCAGCAGCCCATCAGGGGCTAGAGGCTACACCTTC,CASSPSGARGYTF
TRBJ1-2,TRBV28,-,once,TGTGCCAGCACCATGGGGGGGCGTGGCTACACCTTC,CASTMGGRGYTF
TRBJ2-5,TRBV7-2,TRBD2,-,TGTGCCAGCAGCTTGACCTCGACTAGCGGGGCGGAGGAGACCCAGTACTTC,CASSLTSTSGAEETQYF
TRBJ2-7,TRBV7-9,TRBD1,-,TGTGCCAGCAGCTTCAGCGACCGGACAGGGACCTACGAGCAGTACTTC,CASSFSDRTGTYEQYF
TRBJ2-7,TRBV15,-,-,TGTGCCGCCAGCACTTCCGGGTTTTACGAGCAGTACTTC,CAASTSGFYEQYF
TRBJ1-5,TRBV5-4,-,-,TGTGCCAGCAGCTTGGATCTCAATCAGCCCCAGCATTTT,CASSLDLNQPQHF
TRBJ2-2,TRBV5-4,-,-,TGTGCCAGCAGCAGGACTGAGACTACCGGGGAGCTGTTTTTT,CASSRTETTGELFF
TRBJ2-1,TRBV7-3,TRBD2,-,TGTGCCAGCAGCCCCGAGGTTGGTAGCGGGGGCTCCTACAATGAGCAGTTCTTC,CASSPEVGSGGSYNEQFF
TRBJ1-2,TRBV10-3,-,-,TGTGCCATCAGTGAGGACGGCCGGGACATCTCCTATGGCTACACCTTC,CAISEDGRDISYGYTF
TRBJ1-1,TRBV5-4,-,-,TGTGCCAGCAGCCAGGATGTGAACACTGAAGCTTTCTTT,CASSQDVNTEAFF
TRBJ1-2,TRBV5-6,-,few,TGTGCCAGCAGCTTGGACTACTATGGCTACACCTTC,CASSLDYYGYTF
TRBJ2-7,TRBV2,TRBD1,-,TGTGCCAGCAGGAACAGGGGGGCGGGCGGTGAGCAGTACTTC,CASRNRGAGGEQYF
TRBJ2-1,TRBV11-3,TRBD2,-,TGTGCCAGCAAATGGACTAGCGGAGACAATGAGCAGTTCTTC,CASKWTSGDNEQFF